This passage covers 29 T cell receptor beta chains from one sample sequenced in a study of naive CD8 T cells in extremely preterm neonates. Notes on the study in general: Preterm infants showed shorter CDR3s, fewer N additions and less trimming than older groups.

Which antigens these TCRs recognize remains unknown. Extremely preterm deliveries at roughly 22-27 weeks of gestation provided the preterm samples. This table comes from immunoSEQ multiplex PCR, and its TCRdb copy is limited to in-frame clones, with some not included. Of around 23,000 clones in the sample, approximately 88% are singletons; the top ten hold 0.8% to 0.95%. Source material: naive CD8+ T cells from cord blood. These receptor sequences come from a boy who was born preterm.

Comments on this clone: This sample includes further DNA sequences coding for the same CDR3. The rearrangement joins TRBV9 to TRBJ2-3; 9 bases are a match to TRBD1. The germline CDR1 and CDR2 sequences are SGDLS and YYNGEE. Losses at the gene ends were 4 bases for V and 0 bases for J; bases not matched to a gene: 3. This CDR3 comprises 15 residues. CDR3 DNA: TGTGCCAGCAGCACACAGGGGGCTAGCACAGATACGCAGTATTTT. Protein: CASSTQGASTDTQYF.

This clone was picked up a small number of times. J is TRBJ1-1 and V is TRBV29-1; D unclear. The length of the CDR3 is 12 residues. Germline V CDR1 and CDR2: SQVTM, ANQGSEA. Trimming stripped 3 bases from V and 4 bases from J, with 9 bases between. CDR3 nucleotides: TGCAGCGTTGATGGGTTTACCACTGAAGCTTTCTTT. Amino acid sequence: CSVDGFTTEAFF.

CDR3 amino acids: CAISEDRDSSYEQYF. CDR3 DNA: TGTGCCATCAGTGAAGACCGGGACAGCTCCTACGAGCAGTACTTC. The V call is TRBV10-3, the J call TRBJ2-7; the match to TRBD1 covers 7 bases. Germline values: CDR1 ENHRY, CDR2 SYGVKD. J was trimmed by 0 bases and V by 3 bases; bases with no gene match: 5. There are 15 residues in the CDR3.

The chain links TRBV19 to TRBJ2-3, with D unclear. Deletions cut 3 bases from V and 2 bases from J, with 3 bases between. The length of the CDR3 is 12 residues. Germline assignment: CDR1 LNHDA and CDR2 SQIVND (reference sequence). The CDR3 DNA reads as TGTGCCAGTAGTATGGACACAGATACGCAGTATTTT. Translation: CASSMDTDTQYF.

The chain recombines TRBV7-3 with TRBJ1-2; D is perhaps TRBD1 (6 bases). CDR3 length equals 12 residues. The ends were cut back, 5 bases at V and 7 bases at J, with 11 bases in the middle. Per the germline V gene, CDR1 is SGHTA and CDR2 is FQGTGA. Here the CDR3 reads CASSIRGSGYTF. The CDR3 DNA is TGTGCCAGCAGCATCAGGGGTAGTGGCTACACCTTC. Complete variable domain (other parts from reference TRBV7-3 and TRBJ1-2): GAGVSQTPSNKVTEKGKYVELRCDPISGHTALYWYRQSLGQGPEFLIYFQGTGAADDSGLPNDRFFAVRPEGSVSTLKIQRTERGDSAVYLCASSIRGSGYTFGSGTRLTVV.

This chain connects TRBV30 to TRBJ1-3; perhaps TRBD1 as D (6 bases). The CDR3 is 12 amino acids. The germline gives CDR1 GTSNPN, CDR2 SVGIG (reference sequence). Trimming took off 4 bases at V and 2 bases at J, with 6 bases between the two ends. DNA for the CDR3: TGTGCCTGGACAGGGGCTGGAAACACCATATATTTT. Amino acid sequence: CAWTGAGNTIYF.

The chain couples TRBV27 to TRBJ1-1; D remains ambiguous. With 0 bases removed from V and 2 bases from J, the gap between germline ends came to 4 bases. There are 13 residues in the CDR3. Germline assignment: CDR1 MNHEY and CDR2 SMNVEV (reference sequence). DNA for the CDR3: TGTGCCAGCAGTTTATCGGATAACACTGAAGCTTTCTTT. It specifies CASSLSDNTEAFF.

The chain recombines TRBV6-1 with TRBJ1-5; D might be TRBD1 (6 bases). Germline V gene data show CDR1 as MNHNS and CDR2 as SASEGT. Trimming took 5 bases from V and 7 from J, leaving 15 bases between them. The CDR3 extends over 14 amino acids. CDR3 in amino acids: CASSPPGHWQPQHF. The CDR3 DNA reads TGTGCCAGCAGTCCACCGGGACACTGGCAGCCCCAGCATTTT.

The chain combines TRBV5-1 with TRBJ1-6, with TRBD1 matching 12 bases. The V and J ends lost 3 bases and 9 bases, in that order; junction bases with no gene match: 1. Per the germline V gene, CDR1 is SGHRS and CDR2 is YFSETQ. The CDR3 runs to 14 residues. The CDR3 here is CASSSGQGASPLHF. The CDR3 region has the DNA TGCGCCAGCAGCTCGGGACAGGGGGCTTCACCCCTCCACTTT.

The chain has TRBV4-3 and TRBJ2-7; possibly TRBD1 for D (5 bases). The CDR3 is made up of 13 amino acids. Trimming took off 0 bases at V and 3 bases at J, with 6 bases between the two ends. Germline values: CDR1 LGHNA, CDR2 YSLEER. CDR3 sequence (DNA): TGCGCCAGCAGCCAAGACAGGGTCTACGAGCAGTACTTC. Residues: CASSQDRVYEQYF.

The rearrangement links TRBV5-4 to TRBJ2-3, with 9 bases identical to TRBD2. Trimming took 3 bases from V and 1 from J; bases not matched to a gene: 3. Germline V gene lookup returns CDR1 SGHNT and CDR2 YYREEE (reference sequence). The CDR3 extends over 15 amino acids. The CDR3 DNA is TGTGCCAGCAGCTGGGGACTAGCTGGCACAGATACGCAGTATTTT. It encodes CASSWGLAGTDTQYF.

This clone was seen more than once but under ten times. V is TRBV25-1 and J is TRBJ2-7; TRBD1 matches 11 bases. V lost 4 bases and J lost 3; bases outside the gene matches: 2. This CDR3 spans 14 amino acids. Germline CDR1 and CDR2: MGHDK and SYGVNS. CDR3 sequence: CASSAGTGGYEQYF. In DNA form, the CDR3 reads TGTGCCAGCAGTGCCGGGACAGGGGGCTACGAGCAGTACTTC.

The DNA of the CDR3 is TGCAGTGCTCGGAACTATGGCTACACCTTC. Its protein is CSARNYGYTF. This chain links TRBV20-1 with TRBJ1-2; D is unclear. Trimming pared 5 bases from V and 2 bases from J, leaving 3 bases between. CDR3 length: 10 amino acids. The germline V gene has CDR1 DFQATT and CDR2 SNEGSKA (reference sequence).

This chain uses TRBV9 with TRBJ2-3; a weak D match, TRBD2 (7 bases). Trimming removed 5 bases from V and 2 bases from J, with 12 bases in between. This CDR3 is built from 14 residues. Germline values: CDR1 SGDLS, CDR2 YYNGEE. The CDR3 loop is CASSEGGSTDTQYF. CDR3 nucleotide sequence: TGTGCCAGCAGTGAGGGGGGGTCCACAGATACGCAGTATTTT.

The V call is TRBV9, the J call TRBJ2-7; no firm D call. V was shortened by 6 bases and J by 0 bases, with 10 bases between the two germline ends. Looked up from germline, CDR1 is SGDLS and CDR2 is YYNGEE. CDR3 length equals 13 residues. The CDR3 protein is CASTPSNSYEQYF. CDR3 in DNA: TGTGCCAGCACCCCTAGTAACTCCTACGAGCAGTACTTC.

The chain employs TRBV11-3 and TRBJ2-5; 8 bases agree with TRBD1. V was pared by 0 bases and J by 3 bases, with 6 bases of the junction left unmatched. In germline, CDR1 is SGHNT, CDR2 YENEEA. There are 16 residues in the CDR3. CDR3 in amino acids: CASSLDALQGEETQYF. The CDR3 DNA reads TGTGCCAGCAGCTTAGATGCGTTACAGGGGGAAGAGACCCAGTACTTC.

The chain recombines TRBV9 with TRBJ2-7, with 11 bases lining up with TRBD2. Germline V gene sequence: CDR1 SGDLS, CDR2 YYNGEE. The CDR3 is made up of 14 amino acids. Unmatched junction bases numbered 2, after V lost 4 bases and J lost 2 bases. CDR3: CASSPTSGAYEQYF. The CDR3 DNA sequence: TGTGCCAGCAGCCCGACTAGCGGGGCCTACGAGCAGTACTTC.

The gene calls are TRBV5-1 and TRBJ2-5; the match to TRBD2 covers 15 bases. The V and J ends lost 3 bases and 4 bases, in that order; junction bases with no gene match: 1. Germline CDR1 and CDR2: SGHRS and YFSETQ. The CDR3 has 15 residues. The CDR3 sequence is CASSSGLAGGETQYF. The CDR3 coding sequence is TGCGCCAGCAGCTCGGGACTAGCGGGGGGAGAGACCCAGTACTTC.

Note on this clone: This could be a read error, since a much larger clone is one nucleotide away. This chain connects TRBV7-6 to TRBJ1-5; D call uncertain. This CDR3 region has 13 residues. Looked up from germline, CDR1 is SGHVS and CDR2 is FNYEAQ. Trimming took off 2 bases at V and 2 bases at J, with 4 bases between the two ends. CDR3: CASSLQGNQPQHF. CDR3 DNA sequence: TGTGCCAGCAGCTTACAGGGCAATCAGCCCCAGCATTTT.

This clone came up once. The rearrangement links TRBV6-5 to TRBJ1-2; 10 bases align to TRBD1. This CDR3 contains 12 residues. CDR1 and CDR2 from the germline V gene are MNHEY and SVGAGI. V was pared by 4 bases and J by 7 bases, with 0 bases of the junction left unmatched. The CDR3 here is CASSWDRGGYTF. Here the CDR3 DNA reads TGTGCCAGCAGTTGGGACAGGGGTGGCTACACCTTC.

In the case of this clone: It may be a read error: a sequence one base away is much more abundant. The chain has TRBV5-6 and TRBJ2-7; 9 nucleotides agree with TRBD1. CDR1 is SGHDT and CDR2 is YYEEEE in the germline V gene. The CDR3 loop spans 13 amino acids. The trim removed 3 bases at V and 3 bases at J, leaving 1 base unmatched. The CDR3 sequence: CASSSTGGYEQYF. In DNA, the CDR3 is TGTGCCAGCAGCTCGACAGGGGGCTACGAGCAGTACTTC.

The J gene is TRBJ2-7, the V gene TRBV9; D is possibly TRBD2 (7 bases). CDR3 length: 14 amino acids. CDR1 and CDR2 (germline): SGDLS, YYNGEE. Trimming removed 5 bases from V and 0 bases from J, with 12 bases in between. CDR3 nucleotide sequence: TGTGCCAGCAGTCCGGGGGGCAGCTCCTACGAGCAGTACTTC. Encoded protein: CASSPGGSSYEQYF.

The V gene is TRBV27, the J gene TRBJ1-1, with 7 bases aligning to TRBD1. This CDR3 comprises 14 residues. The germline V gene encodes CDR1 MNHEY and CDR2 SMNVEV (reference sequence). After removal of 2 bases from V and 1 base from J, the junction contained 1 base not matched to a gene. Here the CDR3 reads CASSLRQGNTEAFF. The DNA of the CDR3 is TGTGCCAGCAGTTTACGACAGGGGAACACTGAAGCTTTCTTT.

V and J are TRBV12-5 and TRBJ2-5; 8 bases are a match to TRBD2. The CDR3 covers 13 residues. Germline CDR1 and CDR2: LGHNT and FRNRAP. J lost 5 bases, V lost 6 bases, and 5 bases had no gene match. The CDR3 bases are TGTGCTAGTGGCCCCCCTAGCGGGGAGACCCAGTACTTC. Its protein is CASGPPSGETQYF.

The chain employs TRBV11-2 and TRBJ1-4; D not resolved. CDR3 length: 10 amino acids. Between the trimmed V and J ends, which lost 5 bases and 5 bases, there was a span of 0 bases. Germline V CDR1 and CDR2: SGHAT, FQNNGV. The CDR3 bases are TGTGCCAGCAGCAATGAAAAACTGTTTTTT. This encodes CASSNEKLFF.

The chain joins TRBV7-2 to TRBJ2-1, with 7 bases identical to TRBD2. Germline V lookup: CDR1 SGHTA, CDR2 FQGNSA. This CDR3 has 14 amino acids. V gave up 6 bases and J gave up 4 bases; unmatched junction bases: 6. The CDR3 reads CASSPLAVYNEQFF. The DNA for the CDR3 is TGTGCCAGCAGTCCCCTAGCGGTTTACAATGAGCAGTTCTTC.

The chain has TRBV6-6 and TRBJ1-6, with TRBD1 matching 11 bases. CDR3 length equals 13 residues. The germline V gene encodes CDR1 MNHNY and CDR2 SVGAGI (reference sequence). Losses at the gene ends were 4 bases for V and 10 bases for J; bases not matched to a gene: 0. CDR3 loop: CASSWTGGSPLHF. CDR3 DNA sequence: TGTGCCAGCAGTTGGACAGGGGGCTCACCCCTCCACTTT.

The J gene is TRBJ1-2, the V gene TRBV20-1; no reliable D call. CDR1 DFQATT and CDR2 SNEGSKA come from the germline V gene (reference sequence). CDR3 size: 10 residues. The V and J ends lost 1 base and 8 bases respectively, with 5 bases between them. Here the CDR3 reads CSARGEGYTF. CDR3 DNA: TGCAGTGCTAGAGGGGAGGGCTACACCTTC.

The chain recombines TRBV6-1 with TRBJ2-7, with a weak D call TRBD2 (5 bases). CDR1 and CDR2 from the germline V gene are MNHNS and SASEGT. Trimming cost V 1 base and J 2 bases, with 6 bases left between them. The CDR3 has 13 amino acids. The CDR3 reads CASSEGLTYEQYF. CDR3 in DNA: TGTGCCAGCAGTGAAGGACTAACCTACGAGCAGTACTTC.